Presented here are 18 T cell receptor beta chains from one specimen sequenced in a study of T cells after yellow fever vaccination. TCRdb used MiXCR to reprocess the 5' RACE reads, holding one entry per CDR3 protein. This table has approximately 250,000 distinct CDR3 sequences, roughly 5.6% appearing once. This specimen consisted of CD4+ T cells sorted from PBMCs, obtained on the day of the yellow fever booster vaccination. The receptor source for this set is a young man who received the YFV17D yellow fever vaccine.

This clonotype has more than one count but fewer than ten. The chain carries TRBV12-3 or TRBV12-4 and TRBJ2-3; perhaps TRBD2 as D (6 bases). Trimming cost V 5 bases and J 7 bases, with 19 bases left between them. The CDR3 length is 15 residues. CDR3 nucleotides: TGTGCCAGCAGTCCTTCACGGGCGGGGAGAAATACGCAGTATTTT. Translating gives CASSPSRAGRNTQYF.

This clonotype has a handful of counts. V is TRBV7-3 and J is TRBJ1-4, with D tentatively TRBD1 (5 bases). This CDR3 spans 15 amino acids. The germline V and J ends were trimmed by 0 bases and 3 bases, with 8 bases remaining between them. Per germline, CDR1 SGHTA and CDR2 FQGTGA. Here the CDR3 reads CASSLTGTPNEKLFF. DNA of the CDR3: TGTGCCAGCAGCTTAACCGGGACCCCTAATGAAAAACTGTTTTTT.

This clonotype was detected ten times or more. The V and J genes are TRBV7-3 and TRBJ2-7; a possible D gene is TRBD1 (5 bases). From germline, CDR1 is SGHTA and CDR2 FQGTGA. V gave up 0 bases and J gave up 2 bases, with 14 bases separating them. The CDR3 totals 16 residues. The CDR3: CASSLTPTAGPYEQYF. In DNA form, the CDR3 reads TGTGCCAGCAGCTTAACCCCCACCGCAGGGCCCTACGAGCAGTACTTC.

This clonotype came up a few times. This chain links TRBV11-2 with TRBJ2-2, with 7 bases fitting TRBD1. In germline, CDR1 is SGHAT, CDR2 FQNNGV. Losses at the gene ends were 1 base for V and 7 bases for J; bases not matched to a gene: 9. The CDR3 totals 16 residues. This CDR3 is CASSLAAGAGGGELFF. The CDR3 DNA sequence: TGTGCCAGCAGCTTAGCGGCCGGGGCAGGGGGCGGGGAGCTGTTTTTT.

The CDR3 DNA reads as TGTGCCAGCCGGGGTGTTGACAGCTACAATGAGCAGTTCTTC. This codes for CASRGVDSYNEQFF. The V gene is TRBV5-7, the J gene TRBJ2-1; D is perhaps TRBD1 or TRBD2 (5 bases each). TRBV5-7 is sorted into the ORF group, with uncertain function. The CDR3 sequence is 14 residues long. Trimming cost V 7 bases and J 3 bases, with 14 bases left between them.

The sample holds a few counts of this clonotype. The chain employs TRBV7-2 and TRBJ1-6, with 10 bases aligning to TRBD1. The V gene end was trimmed by 7 bases and the J gene end by 7 bases; junction bases not matched to a gene: 19. Germline V lookup: CDR1 SGHTA, CDR2 FQGNSA. This CDR3 region has 19 residues. The CDR3 reads CASNPGSGTGAWLNSPLHF. The CDR3 DNA is TGTGCCAGCAACCCAGGGTCGGGGACAGGGGCCTGGCTAAATTCACCCCTCCACTTT.

This clonotype was picked up many times. The chain links TRBV29-1 to TRBJ2-5; TRBD2 matches at 8 bases. V shed 4 bases, J shed 4 bases, and the junction held 2 bases outside the gene matches. Germline CDR1 and CDR2: SQVTM and ANQGSEA. The CDR3 runs 12 residues. The CDR3, as DNA: TGCAGCGTTGTCCTAGCGGGAGAGACCCAGTACTTC. This sequence encodes CSVVLAGETQYF.

This clonotype turned up a few times. V is TRBV7-9 and J is TRBJ2-3; tentatively, D is TRBD1 (5 bases). The germline V and J ends were trimmed by 7 bases and 4 bases, with 9 bases remaining between them. The CDR3 has 12 amino acids. CDR1 SEHNR and CDR2 FQNEAQ come from the germline V gene (reference sequence). CDR3 region: CASNDSPDTQYF. Written as DNA, the CDR3 is TGTGCCAGCAACGACAGCCCAGATACGCAGTATTTT.

This clonotype was seen many times. The chain joins TRBV5-4 to TRBJ2-3, with TRBD1 identical over 7 bases. Trimming took 2 bases from V and 0 from J; bases not matched to a gene: 0. The CDR3 length is 14 residues. Germline loops: CDR1 SGHNT, CDR2 YYREEE (reference sequence). CDR3 in DNA: TGTGCCAGCAGCTTACAGGGGAGCACAGATACGCAGTATTTT. Protein sequence: CASSLQGSTDTQYF.

The gene calls are TRBV5-1 and TRBJ2-3; D ambiguous. The CDR3 sequence is 14 residues long. V lost 2 bases and J lost 1, with 8 bases in between. Germline CDR1 reads SGHRS; CDR2 reads YFSETQ. CDR3 nucleotides: TGCGCCAGCAGCTTTCTTTCAGGCACAGATACGCAGTATTTT. Translated, it gives CASSFLSGTDTQYF.

This sequence joins TRBV6-6 and TRBJ1-6, with a tentative D call TRBD1 (5 bases). Germline assignment: CDR1 MNHNY and CDR2 SVGAGI (reference sequence). This CDR3 spans 16 amino acids. V was trimmed by 6 bases and J by 1 base, leaving 13 bases between them. Here the CDR3 reads CASRGGGGSYNSPLHF. The CDR3 nucleotides are TGTGCCAGCAGAGGCGGGGGGGGTTCCTATAATTCACCCCTCCACTTT.

This clonotype was picked up a small number of times. The J gene is TRBJ2-1, the V gene TRBV5-1; 9 positions agree with TRBD2. The CDR3 is 16 amino acids. Germline lookup yields CDR1 SGHRS and CDR2 YFSETQ. The V segment lost 2 bases and the J segment 7 bases; nucleotides outside the gene matches: 10. The chain's CDR3 is CASSFNSGLARNEQFF. CDR3 sequence (DNA): TGCGCCAGCAGCTTCAATTCGGGACTAGCACGGAATGAGCAGTTCTTC.

In its sample, this clonotype is medium-sized. Here the CDR3 DNA reads TGCGCCAGCAGCTTGGACCTGCAGGGGACCCAGTACTTC. Amino acids: CASSLDLQGTQYF. V is TRBV5-1 and J is TRBJ2-5; D is possibly TRBD1 (5 bases). Germline values: CDR1 SGHRS, CDR2 YFSETQ. The V end was cut by 0 bases, the J end by 7 bases, with 10 bases between. The CDR3 loop spans 13 amino acids.

This clonotype was detected ten times or more. The chain combines TRBV6-1 with TRBJ1-1; D is possibly TRBD1 (6 bases). The germline CDR1 and CDR2 sequences are MNHNS and SASEGT. The CDR3 consists of 12 residues. Trimming cost V 4 bases and J 4 bases, with 7 bases left between them. The CDR3 is CASSVRGTEAFF. As DNA, the CDR3 is TGTGCCAGCAGTGTCAGGGGCACTGAAGCTTTCTTT.

The chain joins TRBV20-1 to TRBJ1-6, with D maybe TRBD1 (5 bases). V shed 1 base and J shed 4 bases, with 11 bases lying between them. The CDR3 contains 15 residues. Germline CDR1 DFQATT, CDR2 SNEGSKA (reference sequence). The CDR3 protein is CSARGPGSYNSPLHF. CDR3 nucleotide sequence: TGCAGTGCTAGAGGACCAGGGAGTTATAATTCACCCCTCCACTTT.

This clonotype was counted a few times. CDR3 protein: CASSPAPYSGANVLTF. In DNA, the CDR3 is TGTGCCAGCAGTCCGGCCCCTTACTCTGGGGCCAACGTCCTGACTTTC. The chain links TRBV6-4 to TRBJ2-6, with D unclear. This CDR3 has 16 amino acids. Germline values: CDR1 MRHNA, CDR2 SNTAGT. The germline V and J ends were trimmed by 5 bases and 0 bases, with 11 bases remaining between them.

In its sample, this clonotype was seen a few times. V usage is TRBV5-5 and J usage is TRBJ2-1, with 8 bases fitting TRBD1. The CDR3 has 15 amino acids. The germline V gene encodes CDR1 SGHKS and CDR2 YYEKEE (reference sequence). V lost 4 bases to trimming and J lost 2 bases; unmatched junction nucleotides: 5. The chain's CDR3 is CASSQAGGAYNEQFF. CDR3 DNA sequence: TGTGCCAGCAGCCAAGCAGGGGGCGCCTACAATGAGCAGTTCTTC.

This clonotype was seen repeatedly, ten times or more. The chain has TRBV29-1 and TRBJ1-5; D is ambiguous. Germline loops: CDR1 SQVTM, CDR2 ANQGSEA. The CDR3 loop spans 14 amino acids. The CDR3 loop reads CIPSETYSNQPQHF. CDR3 sequence (DNA): TGCATCCCCTCCGAGACTTATAGCAATCAGCCCCAGCATTTT.